This T cell receptor beta chain was captured in a study of human T cells and chemical hapten exposure. Study in general: Patches with 0.01% DPC went on the upper back, and the tests were read at 6 days. Study results and limitations: DPC sensitization did not alter TCRs above 1 in 1000 frequency.

With regard to this clonotype: Its cognate antigen is unknown.

Time point here: patch test 1, 2 weeks after DPC sensitization. The treatment denotes: therapeutic diphenylcyclopropenone sensitization with weekly scalp DPC. Before extraction, the whole blood was not fractionated, and total RNA was taken from it. Germline V gene data show CDR1 as MNHNY and CDR2 as SVGAGI (reference sequence). The CDR3 runs 17 residues. J gave up 7 bases and V 4 bases, and 12 bases lay outside the gene matches. In the authors' methods: Sample TCR counts, which ranged from 23,224 to 690,600, had a median of approximately 100,000. TCRdb analysed the RACE reads with MiXCR anew, one entry per CDR3 protein. These V and J calls are TCRdb output, not the study's own analysis. The table lists roughly 120,000 distinct CDR3 sequences, around an eighth of them singletons.

The V gene is TRBV6-6, the J gene TRBJ2-1; 11 bases are shared with TRBD2. Specimen: whole blood, collected in connection with sensitization to the hapten diphenylcyclopropenone (DPC). This clonotype was sampled from a woman between 50 and 59 years old with alopecia areata. Some clones in this sample may be carry-over from other donors' samples. In DNA, the CDR3 is TGTGCCAGCAGTTTCCCGATAGGTACTAGCGGGGGAAATGAGCAGTTCTTC. Protein sequence: CASSFPIGTSGGNEQFF.